Ten or more counts support the clone carrying this TCR beta chain. The CDR3 is 17 residues long. V dropped 8 bases and J dropped 0; count of bases not matched to a gene: 10. CDR1 MNHEY and CDR2 SVGEGT come from the germline V gene. These data are taken from a study of Graves' ophthalmopathy and Graves' hyperthyroidism. The TCR beta CDR3 regions underwent amplification from RNA transcripts. First-round RT-PCR employed HTBI primers, with a second-round multiplex PCR after it. Each CDR3 protein gets one entry after TCRdb re-called the multiplex PCR reads with MiXCR. The repertoire holds some 350,000 distinct CDR3 sequences, with roughly 15% as singletons.

This sequence was found in an adult woman with stable Graves' hyperthyroidism. The V and J genes are TRBV6-2 or TRBV6-3 and TRBJ2-6; 7 bases align to TRBD1. Sequenced input: peripheral blood. The CDR3 region is CASVGDRPSSGANVLTF. Here the CDR3 DNA reads TGTGCCAGCGTTGGGGACAGACCGAGCTCTGGGGCCAACGTCCTGACTTTC.